This T cell receptor (beta chain) was recorded in a study of blood T cell repertoires in COVID-19. The authors' processing: Reference gene primer amplification yielded estimated nucleated cell counts. The assay was immunoSEQ multiplex PCR, and TCRdb's table has in-frame clones only and misses some. V, J and clone size derive from that table, while D and trimming were established from the DNA sequence. The data show over 15,000 clones, about 81% seen once. The V gene lost 1 base and the J gene lost 6 bases, with 9 bases spanning the gap. Looked up from germline, CDR1 is MNHEY and CDR2 is SMNVEV (reference sequence). The CDR3 has 13 residues.

V usage is TRBV27 and J usage is TRBJ1-1, with D tentatively TRBD1 (5 bases). Sequences were obtained from peripheral blood. This receptor was taken from a man between 60 and 75 years old with acute or convalescent COVID-19. This chain's CDR3 is CASSLFGGAEAFF. The CDR3, as DNA: TGTGCCAGCAGTTTATTTGGGGGGGCTGAAGCTTTCTTT.